The 9 T cell receptor beta chains below were found in one sample sequenced in a study of naive and memory T cell subsets. Both TRBC1 and TRBC2 were covered by a beta constant-region primer of two equimolar oligonucleotides. Nested alpha and beta constant-region primers with the SP2 primer drove four PCR rounds on ligated cDNA. TCRdb called the UMI-ligation and nested PCR reads again in MiXCR, with one record for every CDR3 protein. The sample gives 150,000 or so distinct CDR3 sequences, approximately 22% of which show up once; 0.09% to 0.13% is in the top ten. The study's findings and limits: Naive repertoires, especially CD8, held a few larger clonotypes, possibly memory cells re-expressing CD45RA.

These receptors lack a known antigen. Sequencing input: naive CD4+ T cells from blood. These receptor sequences come from a human donor in good health.

The CDR3 here is CASRGTSGNAQETQYF. In DNA, the CDR3 is TGTGCCAGCAGGGGGACTAGCGGTAACGCCCAAGAGACCCAGTACTTC. The rearrangement links TRBV7-2 to TRBJ2-5, with TRBD2 matching 11 bases. With V trimmed by 6 bases and J by 1 base, 7 bases remained unmatched. From germline, CDR1 is SGHTA and CDR2 FQGNSA. The CDR3 is 16 amino acids.

The CDR3 nucleotides are TGCAGCGTTGAAAAAGCCTCCTTAAGTAACATTCAGTACTTC. It translates to CSVEKASLSNIQYF. The rearrangement links TRBV29-1 to TRBJ2-4; D remains unclear. Trimming took 2 bases from V and 7 from J, leaving 15 bases between them. Germline CDR1 reads SQVTM; CDR2 reads ANQGSEA. CDR3 length: 14 amino acids. Filled out from reference TRBV29-1 and TRBJ2-4, the complete variable domain reads SAVISQKPSRDICQRGTSLTIQCQVDSQVTMMFWYRQQPGQSLTLIATANQGSEATYESGFVIDKFPISRPNLTFSTLTVSNMSPEDSSIYLCSVEKASLSNIQYFGAGTRLSVL.

The chain recombines TRBV30 with TRBJ2-4; 13 bases align to TRBD2. Germline lookup yields CDR1 GTSNPN and CDR2 SVGIG (reference sequence). The CDR3 runs 13 residues. Unmatched junction bases numbered 5, after V lost 0 bases and J lost 15 bases. The CDR3 here is CAWSVQLAGGPYF. As DNA, the CDR3 is TGTGCCTGGAGTGTACAACTAGCGGGAGGGCCGTACTTC. Together with reference TRBV30 and TRBJ2-4, the CDR3 gives the full variable domain: SQTIHQWPATLVQPVGSPLSLECTVEGTSNPNLYWYRQAAGRGLQLLFYSVGIGQISSEVPQNLSASRPQDRQFILSSKKLLLSDSGFYLCAWSVQLAGGPYFGAGTRLSVL.

Only a few counts were recorded for this clonotype. The V and J genes are TRBV27 and TRBJ2-3, with 7 bases lining up with TRBD1. The junction had 4 bases not matched to a gene; V was cut back by 5 bases and J by 5 bases. In germline, CDR1 is MNHEY, CDR2 SMNVEV (reference sequence). CDR3 length equals 13 residues. As DNA, the CDR3 is TGTGCCAGCAGTCCCGACAGGGAAGATACGCAGTATTTT. This gives the protein CASSPDREDTQYF.

The rearrangement joins TRBV29-1 to TRBJ1-1; 10 bases fit TRBD1. Germline V gene sequence: CDR1 SQVTM, CDR2 ANQGSEA. Losses at the gene ends were 7 bases for V and 2 bases for J; bases not matched to a gene: 7. The CDR3 runs 14 residues. This CDR3 reads CSADRGRRNTEAFF. The CDR3 DNA sequence: TGCAGCGCCGACAGGGGGCGCAGAAACACTGAAGCTTTCTTT.

The gene calls are TRBV20-1 and TRBJ2-6; D tentatively fits TRBD1 or TRBD2 (7 bases each). Germline lookup yields CDR1 DFQATT and CDR2 SNEGSKA (reference sequence). Trimming removed 3 bases at V and 4 bases at J, with 16 bases between. This CDR3 spans 16 amino acids. In nucleotides, the CDR3 is TGCAGTGCTAGCAGGGGGGGAGCTAGCGGGGCCAACGTCCTGACTTTC. Protein sequence: CSASRGGASGANVLTF.

This chain uses TRBV6-6 with TRBJ1-6; weak D call: TRBD1 (5 bases). This CDR3 comprises 15 residues. Per germline, CDR1 MNHNY and CDR2 SVGAGI (reference sequence). V was cut by 2 bases and J by 5 bases, with 10 bases left in between. The CDR3 DNA is TGTGCCAGCAGTTACGCCGACAGAAATAATTCACCCCTCCACTTT. Translating it yields CASSYADRNNSPLHF.

This clonotype has ten or more counts. The chain combines TRBV7-6 with TRBJ2-1; the D call may be TRBD1 or TRBD2 (5 bases each). Germline V gene sequence: CDR1 SGHVS, CDR2 FNYEAQ. CDR3 length equals 14 residues. The V and J ends lost 5 bases and 3 bases respectively, with 11 bases between them. CDR3 nucleotides: TGTGCCAGCAGCCTGGGACGGAACTACAATGAGCAGTTCTTC. It yields the protein CASSLGRNYNEQFF. The full variable domain, rest sourced from reference TRBV7-6 and TRBJ2-1, is GAGVSQSPRYKVTKRGQDVALRCDPISGHVSLYWYRQALGQGPEFLTYFNYEAQQDKSGLPNDRFSAERPEGSISTLTIQRTEQRDSAMYRCASSLGRNYNEQFFGPGTRLTVL.

This clonotype was observed a few times. The chain joins TRBV3-1 to TRBJ2-2, with 8 bases fitting TRBD2. The CDR3 is made up of 16 amino acids. V was pared by 1 base and J by 7 bases, with 8 bases of the junction left unmatched. CDR1 is LGHDT, CDR2 YNNKEL, per germline (reference sequence). The CDR3 nucleotides are TGTGCCAGCAGCCAAGTGGCCGGGAGGGCCGTCGGGGAGCTGTTTTTT. Protein product: CASSQVAGRAVGELFF.